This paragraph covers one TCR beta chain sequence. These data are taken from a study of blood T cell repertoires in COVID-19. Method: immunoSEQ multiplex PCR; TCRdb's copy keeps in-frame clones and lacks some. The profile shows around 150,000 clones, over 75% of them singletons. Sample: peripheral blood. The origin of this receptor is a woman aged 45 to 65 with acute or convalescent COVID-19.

CDR3 nucleotide sequence: TGTGCCAGCAGTTACACGACAGGGGCACAGGTCGGCTACACCTTC. It encodes CASSYTTGAQVGYTF. This chain joins TRBV6-5 and TRBJ1-2; TRBD1 aligns across 8 bases. With V trimmed by 2 bases and J by 8 bases, 10 bases remained unmatched. This CDR3 contains 15 residues. The V gene's germline CDR1 is MNHEY and CDR2 SVGAGI.